This T cell receptor (beta chain) was sequenced for a study of blood T cell repertoires in COVID-19. Deletions cut 1 base from V and 2 bases from J, with 5 bases between. This CDR3 spans 13 amino acids. The germline V gene encodes CDR1 SEHNR and CDR2 FQNEAQ (reference sequence). Sequenced by immunoSEQ multiplex PCR; TCRdb stores in-frame clones only, minus some. The repertoire holds about 260,000 clones, about 85% seen once, with about an eighth in the top ten. This clone occurred a few times. This specimen includes other DNA sequences encoding the same CDR3. The chain has TRBV7-9 and TRBJ1-1; D is unresolved. This receptor was obtained from a human donor in a cohort sampled during active COVID-19. Sequences were obtained from peripheral blood. CDR3 sequence: CASSLGQNTEAFF. As DNA, the CDR3 is TGTGCCAGCAGCTTAGGACAAAACACTGAAGCTTTCTTT. Full variable domain (rest looked up from reference TRBV7-9 and TRBJ1-1): DTGVSQNPRHKITKRGQNVTFRCDPISEHNRLYWYRQTLGQGPEFLTYFQNEAQLEKSRLLSDRFSAERPKGSFSTLEIQRTEQGDSAMYLCASSLGQNTEAFFGQGTRLTVV.